These T cell receptor beta chains were read from a single sample in a study of T cells in Graves' hyperthyroidism and ophthalmopathy. Using its own MiXCR run on the multiplex PCR reads, TCRdb lists one record per CDR3 protein. The table records 550,000 to 600,000 distinct CDR3 sequences, approximately 15% of them present only once. Material for sequencing was blood. These receptors originate from a woman between 18 and 29 years old with Graves' ophthalmopathy. The CDR3 runs from the conserved cysteine through the conserved F or W. The D gene is left open where the match is weak. The listing skips clone size in some rows; elsewhere it reads once, few, many or a size class.

TRBV12-3/TRBV12-4	few	TRBJ2-3	-	CASSLGRWTRSTDTQYF	TGTGCCAGCAGTTTAGGCCGATGGACACGAAGCACAGATACGCAGTATTTT
TRBV5-1	few	TRBJ2-5	-	CASSRNRGRDQETQYF	TGCGCCAGCAGCAGAAACAGGGGGAGGGATCAAGAGACCCAGTACTTC
TRBV2	once	TRBJ2-4	TRBD2	CASRPGLATVGKKNIQYF	TGTGCCAGCAGACCGGGACTAGCGACGGTAGGAAAGAAAAACATTCAGTACTTC
TRBV6-6	few	TRBJ2-1	-	CASSYVPGGAEYNEQFF	TGTGCCAGCAGTTACGTCCCAGGGGGGGCGGAATACAATGAGCAGTTCTTC
TRBV2	many	TRBJ2-5	-	CASSEGGPGQETQYF	TGTGCCAGCAGTGAAGGAGGGCCAGGCCAAGAGACCCAGTACTTC
TRBV28	many	TRBJ1-1	-	CASSDTRWNTEAFF	TGTGCCAGCAGTGACACAAGGTGGAACACTGAAGCTTTCTTT
TRBV19	-	TRBJ1-2	-	CASTTMPSLNYGYTF	TGTGCCAGTACCACAATGCCAAGCCTGAACTATGGCTACACCTTC
TRBV6-1	many	TRBJ2-5	TRBD2	CASSHKWLAGVGETQYF	TGTGCCAGCAGCCATAAGTGGCTAGCGGGAGTGGGGGAGACCCAGTACTTC
TRBV30	many	TRBJ1-4	TRBD1	CARGQGNEKLFF	TGTGCCCGGGGACAGGGTAATGAAAAACTGTTTTTT
TRBV27	many	TRBJ2-7	TRBD1	CASSPAGQGNYEQYF	TGTGCCAGCAGTCCCGCGGGACAGGGAAACTACGAGCAGTACTTC
TRBV30	many	TRBJ1-2	-	CAWSSGEGGYTF	TGTGCCTGGAGTTCAGGGGAGGGTGGCTACACCTTC
TRBV28	once	TRBJ2-1	TRBD2	CASSPLAGGQDNEQFF	TGTGCCAGCAGCCCCCTAGCGGGAGGGCAAGACAATGAGCAGTTCTTC
TRBV6-2/TRBV6-3	many	TRBJ2-5	-	CASSYDRYQETQYF	TGTGCCAGCAGTTACGACAGGTACCAAGAGACCCAGTACTTC
TRBV27	many	TRBJ2-3	TRBD1	CASSFDRELLDTQYF	TGTGCCAGCAGTTTCGACAGGGAATTACTGGATACGCAGTATTTT
TRBV7-9	many	TRBJ2-7	TRBD1	CASSSRVRDRRTYEQYF	TGTGCCAGCAGCTCCCGGGTTAGGGACAGGCGAACCTACGAGCAGTACTTC
TRBV2	-	TRBJ1-2	-	CASSPTGAWSGYGYTF	TGTGCCAGCAGTCCGACAGGAGCCTGGTCGGGTTATGGCTACACCTTC
TRBV9	many	TRBJ2-1	TRBD2	CASSSGTRGYNEQFF	TGTGCCAGCAGTTCCGGGACTAGGGGCTACAATGAGCAGTTCTTC
TRBV3-1	few	TRBJ2-7	-	CASSQAQGTPYEQYF	TGTGCCAGCAGCCAAGCTCAGGGGACTCCCTACGAGCAGTACTTC
TRBV24-1	many	TRBJ2-5	-	CATSDLPGSQETQYF	TGTGCCACCAGTGATTTGCCTGGGTCCCAAGAGACCCAGTACTTC
TRBV11-3	few	TRBJ1-3	-	CASSFDRWGNTIYF	TGTGCCAGCAGCTTTGATCGATGGGGAAACACCATATATTTT
TRBV28	-	TRBJ2-3	TRBD2	CASSSAGGEADTQYF	TGTGCCAGCAGTTCTGCGGGAGGGGAGGCAGATACGCAGTATTTT
TRBV15	many	TRBJ1-5	-	CATSRDSDSRVNQPQHF	TGTGCCACCAGCAGAGATTCCGACAGTAGGGTCAATCAGCCCCAGCATTTT
TRBV27	many	TRBJ1-1	-	CASSYSGATEAFF	TGTGCCAGCAGTTATAGTGGGGCCACTGAAGCTTTCTTT
TRBV6-1	few	TRBJ2-3	TRBD1	CATSSQGFGDTQYF	TGTGCCACCTCTTCACAGGGGTTTGGGGATACGCAGTATTTT
TRBV19	many	TRBJ1-5	-	CASSILDGNQPQHF	TGTGCCAGTAGTATTTTGGACGGTAATCAGCCCCAGCATTTT
TRBV7-3	few	TRBJ2-6	TRBD2	CASSSGTSGSFSGANVLTF	TGTGCCAGCAGCTCCGGGACTAGCGGGAGTTTTTCTGGGGCCAACGTCCTGACTTTC
TRBV12-3/TRBV12-4	-	TRBJ1-5	TRBD1	CASSTGVPQPQHF	TGTGCCAGCAGTACAGGGGTGCCGCAGCCTCAGCATTTT
TRBV9	many	TRBJ1-1	-	CASSTYRELNTEAFF	TGTGCCAGCAGCACCTACAGGGAGCTAAACACTGAAGCTTTCTTT
TRBV12-3/TRBV12-4	many	TRBJ1-1	-	CASSLVGITEAFF	TGTGCCAGCAGTTTGGTGGGGATCACTGAAGCTTTCTTT
TRBV20-1	many	TRBJ2-3	-	CSAGGNTDTQYF	TGCAGTGCGGGCGGGAACACAGATACGCAGTATTTT
TRBV12-3/TRBV12-4	many	TRBJ2-7	-	CASSNSGGNYEQYF	TGTGCCAGCAGTAATAGCGGAGGAAACTACGAGCAGTACTTC
TRBV7-9	many	TRBJ2-7	TRBD2	CASSLASGTDAYEQYF	TGTGCCAGCAGCTTAGCGAGCGGGACGGACGCCTACGAGCAGTACTTC
TRBV20-1	few	TRBJ2-3	TRBD2	CSAREGLAGGESTDTQYF	TGCAGTGCTAGAGAGGGACTAGCGGGAGGCGAGAGCACAGATACGCAGTATTTT
TRBV7-9	-	TRBJ2-3	TRBD2	CASSGGLAGVKDTQYF	TGTGCCAGCAGCGGGGGACTAGCGGGAGTTAAAGATACGCAGTATTTT
TRBV6-2/TRBV6-3	many	TRBJ2-7	TRBD2	CASSYSTSGRATYEQYF	TGTGCCAGCAGTTACTCGACTAGCGGGAGGGCAACCTACGAGCAGTACTTC
TRBV30	few	TRBJ2-1	TRBD1	CAWSGGTGAGGMVKFF	TGTGCCTGGAGTGGCGGAACAGGGGCTGGCGGTATGGTGAAGTTCTTC
TRBV30	many	TRBJ2-2	TRBD2	CAWSSLSGREFGELFF	TGTGCCTGGAGTTCACTTAGCGGGAGGGAGTTCGGGGAGCTGTTTTTT
TRBV3-1	many	TRBJ2-7	-	CASSPAQGSYEQYF	TGTGCCAGCAGCCCTGCACAGGGTAGCTACGAGCAGTACTTC